A single T cell receptor (beta chain) is shown here with its context. The data stem from a study of blood T cell repertoires in COVID-19. Turning to the study itself: Acute-phase and convalescent COVID-19 samples originated in the United States, Italy and Spain. T cells, B-cell-depleted T cells, or PBMCs provided the cDNA or gDNA that served as material.

This CDR3 is 16 amino acids long. Germline CDR1 KGHSH, CDR2 LQKENI. Trimming cost V 0 bases and J 4 bases; bases outside gene matches: 8. In the authors' workflow: Estimates of nucleated cell counts were drawn from the amplification of reference gene primers. The method was immunoSEQ multiplex PCR; TCRdb's version includes in-frame clones alone and lacks a portion of them. The DNA was the basis for D and trimming; V, J and clone size are from that table. The data contain about 48,000 clones, approximately 80% of them seen just once; the ten biggest clones take up about 19%. The sequencing sample was made of peripheral blood. The source of this sequence is a human donor with active or convalescent COVID-19. The donor label of this sample is uncertain. The chain has TRBV18 and TRBJ2-7; the match to TRBD1 covers 8 bases. The CDR3 sequence: CASSPPPGQGGYEQYF. The CDR3, as DNA: TGTGCCAGCTCACCACCCCCTGGACAGGGTGGGTACGAGCAGTACTTC.